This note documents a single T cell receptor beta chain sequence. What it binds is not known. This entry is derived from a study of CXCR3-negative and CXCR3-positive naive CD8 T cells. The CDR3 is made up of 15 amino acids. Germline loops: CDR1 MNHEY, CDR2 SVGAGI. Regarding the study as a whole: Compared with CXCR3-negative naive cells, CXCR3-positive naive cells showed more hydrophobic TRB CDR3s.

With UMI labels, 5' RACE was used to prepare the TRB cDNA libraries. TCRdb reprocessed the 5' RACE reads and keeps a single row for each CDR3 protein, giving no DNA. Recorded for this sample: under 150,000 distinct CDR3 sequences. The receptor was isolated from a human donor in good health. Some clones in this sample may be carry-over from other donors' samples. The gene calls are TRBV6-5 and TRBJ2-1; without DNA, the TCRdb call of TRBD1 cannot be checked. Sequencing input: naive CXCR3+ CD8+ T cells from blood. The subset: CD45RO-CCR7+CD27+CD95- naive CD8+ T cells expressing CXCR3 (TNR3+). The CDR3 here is CASSPRDSSYNEQFF.